The 14 T cell receptor beta chains reported below all come from one sample, sequenced in a study of cytomegalovirus exposure and HLA in healthy donors. Primers for the PCR totalled 60 Vbeta and 13 Jbeta. Sequencing was performed with immunoSEQ multiplex PCR; in TCRdb, only in-frame clones are kept and a portion is missing. Found here are fewer than 250,000 clones, around 80% of them singletons; the top ten hold approximately 1.6%. The specimen was PBMCs. These receptors all stem from a middle-aged man in good health and CMV-seropositive.

J is TRBJ2-5 and V is TRBV5-4; tentative D call: TRBD2 (6 bases). The CDR3 spans 16 residues. The V gene lost 4 bases and the J gene lost 1 base, with 17 bases spanning the gap. The germline CDR1 and CDR2 sequences are SGHNT and YYREEE (reference sequence). The CDR3 protein is CASSGGYRGVQETQYF. The CDR3 nucleotides read TGTGCCAGCAGCGGGGGGTATAGGGGAGTCCAAGAGACCCAGTACTTC.

This chain connects TRBV15 to TRBJ2-7; 10 positions agree with TRBD2. Per the germline V gene, CDR1 is LNHNV and CDR2 is YYDKDF (reference sequence). The V gene end was trimmed by 6 bases and the J gene end by 2 bases; junction bases not matched to a gene: 7. The CDR3 spans 15 residues. The chain's CDR3 is CATRRLAGEAYEQYF. CDR3 in DNA: TGTGCCACCAGGCGGCTAGCGGGGGAAGCCTACGAGCAGTACTTC. The full variable domain, with the rest looked up from reference TRBV15 and TRBJ2-7, is DAMVIQNPRYQVTQFGKPVTLSCSQTLNHNVMYWYQQKSSQAPKLLFHYYDKDFNNEADTPDNFQSRRPNTSFCFLDIRSPGLGDTAMYLCATRRLAGEAYEQYFGPGTRLTVT.

The gene calls are TRBV2 and TRBJ2-1; possible D gene TRBD2, 6 bases. With 0 bases removed from V and 9 bases from J, the gap between germline ends came to 9 bases. The CDR3 length is 13 residues. Per the germline V gene, CDR1 is SNHLY and CDR2 is FYNNEI. The CDR3 reads CASSEAGGREQFF. CDR3 coding DNA: TGTGCCAGCAGTGAAGCGGGGGGACGTGAGCAGTTCTTC. Supplemented by reference TRBV2 and TRBJ2-1, the full variable domain reads EPEVTQTPSHQVTQMGQEVILRCVPISNHLYFYWYRQILGQKVEFLVSFYNNEISEKSEIFDDQFSVERPDGSNFTLKIRSTKLEDSAMYFCASSEAGGREQFFGPGTRLTVL.

V and J are TRBV6-1 and TRBJ2-1, with 8 bases that match TRBD2. Trimming removed 4 bases from V and 8 bases from J; junction bases left unmatched: 7. The CDR3 totals 14 residues. CDR1 and CDR2 (germline): MNHNS, SASEGT. This chain's CDR3 is CASSGVVTSDEQFF. The CDR3 region has the DNA TGTGCCAGCAGTGGGGTCGTGACTAGCGATGAGCAGTTCTTC.

The V call is TRBV4-1, the J call TRBJ1-5; D is perhaps TRBD1 (5 bases). V was pared by 0 bases and J by 0 bases, with 6 bases between. In germline, CDR1 is MGHRA, CDR2 YSYEKL. This CDR3 region has 15 residues. For the CDR3, the DNA is TGCGCCAGCAGCCAAGATACAGGTAGCAATCAGCCCCAGCATTTT. Translated: CASSQDTGSNQPQHF.

This chain links TRBV19 with TRBJ2-3; possibly TRBD1 for D (5 bases). The V end lost 3 bases, the J end lost 4 bases, and 8 bases lay between the germline ends. The CDR3 covers 13 residues. The V gene's germline CDR1 is LNHDA and CDR2 SQIVND (reference sequence). The CDR3 bases are TGTGCCAGTAGTATTCAGGGCTCAGATACGCAGTATTTT. Translation gives CASSIQGSDTQYF.

This clone is a singleton in its sample. The chain employs TRBV27 and TRBJ2-7, with D tentatively TRBD1 (6 bases). This CDR3 spans 15 amino acids. Germline CDR1 is MNHEY and CDR2 is SMNVEV (reference sequence). Trimming took 6 bases from V and 2 from J, leaving 17 bases between them. CDR3 in amino acids: CASSPDRRLTYEQYF. The CDR3 DNA reads TGTGCCAGCAGCCCTGACAGGCGACTAACCTACGAGCAGTACTTC.

This chain connects TRBV5-6 to TRBJ1-5, with D hard to call. The CDR3 sequence is 15 residues long. The V and J ends lost 0 bases and 0 bases respectively, with 7 bases between them. Looked up from germline, CDR1 is SGHDT and CDR2 is YYEEEE. The CDR3 nucleotides read TGTGCCAGCAGCTTGGGAGCCTATAGCAATCAGCCCCAGCATTTT. Translation gives CASSLGAYSNQPQHF.

This clone was seen a few times. Relative to the germline gene, one junction end is altered; a read error may explain this. The chain combines TRBV18 with TRBJ1-4, with 7 positions matching TRBD1. The CDR3 covers 16 residues. The V gene's germline CDR1 is KGHSH and CDR2 LQKENI. CDR3 in DNA: TGTGCCAGCTCAACACCGGGACAGTTTCTTAATGAAAAACTGTTTTTT. It yields the protein CASSTPGQFLNEKLFF.

The rearrangement uses TRBV7-2 and TRBJ1-1; unclear D gene. The CDR3 loop spans 13 amino acids. The germline V gene encodes CDR1 SGHTA and CDR2 FQGNSA. Deletions cut 4 bases from V and 10 bases from J, with 16 bases between. This chain's CDR3 is CASSSQPGSGAFF. Written as DNA, the CDR3 is TGTGCCAGCAGCTCGCAACCGGGATCAGGAGCTTTCTTT.

This chain uses TRBV18 with TRBJ2-2; 7 bases align to TRBD1. Germline values: CDR1 KGHSH, CDR2 LQKENI. The V gene end was trimmed by 5 bases and the J gene end by 4 bases; junction bases not matched to a gene: 7. The CDR3 loop spans 15 amino acids. CDR3 amino acids: CASSSQGPSTGELFF. Here the CDR3 DNA reads TGTGCCAGCTCATCACAGGGGCCCTCCACCGGGGAGCTGTTTTTT.

The gene calls are TRBV7-2 and TRBJ2-1, with 8 bases identical to TRBD2. CDR1 is SGHTA and CDR2 is FQGNSA in the germline V gene. The CDR3 has 16 amino acids. V lost 6 bases, J lost 7 bases, and 14 bases stayed unmatched. The CDR3 DNA follows: TGTGCCAGCAGTTCTCAAGGAGGGCCGGGAGGGAATGAGCAGTTCTTC. Translated, it gives CASSSQGGPGGNEQFF. The variable domain in full, completed from reference TRBV7-2 and TRBJ2-1, reads GAGVSQSPSNKVTEKGKDVELRCDPISGHTALYWYRQSLGQGLEFLIYFQGNSAPDKSGLPSDRFSAERTGGSVSTLTIQRTQQEDSAVYLCASSSQGGPGGNEQFFGPGTRLTVL.

The chain carries TRBV2 and TRBJ1-1; 10 bases align to TRBD1. The V segment lost 6 bases and the J segment 3 bases; nucleotides outside the gene matches: 10. CDR3 length: 16 amino acids. Germline CDR1 SNHLY, CDR2 FYNNEI. DNA for the CDR3: TGTGCCAGCAGGGACCGGGACAGGGGAGATTACACTGAAGCTTTCTTT. Protein sequence: CASRDRDRGDYTEAFF.

The chain carries TRBV10-3 and TRBJ2-3, with a weak D call TRBD2 (6 bases). The CDR3 extends over 14 amino acids. Trimming stripped 8 bases from V and 2 bases from J, with 14 bases between. CDR1 is ENHRY and CDR2 is SYGVKD in the germline V gene. CDR3 region: CAIGGSGITDTQYF. CDR3 nucleotides: TGTGCCATCGGGGGGTCGGGGATCACAGATACGCAGTATTTT.